The T cell receptor beta chain under discussion was sequenced for a study of technical replicates of blood from a few donors. The CDR3 contains 15 residues. The germline V gene has CDR1 MNHNS and CDR2 SASEGT. Trimming shortened V by 2 bases and J by 0 bases, and 9 bases separated the two germline ends. Measured with immunoSEQ multiplex PCR; TCRdb has only the in-frame clones, and not every one. This sample yields tens of thousands of clones, of which just under 97% are seen a single time; 0.2% to 0.25% belongs to the top ten. The chain has TRBV6-1 and TRBJ2-3, with D maybe TRBD1 (5 bases). Specimen: T cells isolated from PBMCs. The TCR comes from a human donor in good health. The CDR3 loop is CASSEQGPSTDTQYF. DNA for the CDR3: TGTGCCAGCAGTGAACAGGGCCCTAGCACAGATACGCAGTATTTT.